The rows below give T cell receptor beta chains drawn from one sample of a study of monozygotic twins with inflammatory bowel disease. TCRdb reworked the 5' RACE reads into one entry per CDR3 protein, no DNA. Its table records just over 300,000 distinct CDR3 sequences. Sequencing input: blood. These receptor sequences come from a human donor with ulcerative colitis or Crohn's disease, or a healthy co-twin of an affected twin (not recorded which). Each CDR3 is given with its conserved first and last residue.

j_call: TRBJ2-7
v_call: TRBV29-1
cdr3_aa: CSVVLESHFSYEQYF

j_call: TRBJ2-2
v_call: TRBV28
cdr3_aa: CASSTTGDLTFF

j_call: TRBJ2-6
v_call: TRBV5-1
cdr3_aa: CASSSDAGANVLTF

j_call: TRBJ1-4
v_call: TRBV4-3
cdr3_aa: CASSQDILGEKLFF

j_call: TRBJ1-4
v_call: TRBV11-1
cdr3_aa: CAIPTGRVSAATNEKLFF

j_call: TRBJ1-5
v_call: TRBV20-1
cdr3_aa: CSARLGQGAFQPQHF

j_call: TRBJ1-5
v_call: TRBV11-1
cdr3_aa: CASSLDSFPGQGTGPQHF

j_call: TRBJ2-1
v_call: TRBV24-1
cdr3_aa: CATSDPSTSGGAWQFF

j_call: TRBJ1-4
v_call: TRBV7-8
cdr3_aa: CASSGDRAAFNEKLFF

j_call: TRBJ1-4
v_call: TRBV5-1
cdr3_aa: CASSPGVSGEKLFF